The 11 T cell receptor beta chains listed next were all sequenced from one sample in a study of OX40 agonist ivuxolimab in advanced cancers. The data were produced by immunoSEQ multiplex PCR, yet TCRdb's version contains in-frame clones alone and is incomplete. The table has nearly 80,000 clones, approximately 91% seen once. The sequenced sample was CD4+ or CD8+ T cells sorted from blood, obtained in a trial of the OX40 agonist ivuxolimab. Every receptor here comes from an adult with an advanced solid tumor such as melanoma, head and neck, liver or kidney cancer.

V usage is TRBV14 and J usage is TRBJ2-7; no definite D call. The V end lost 1 base, the J end lost 6 bases, and 10 bases lay between the germline ends. This CDR3 has 13 residues. Germline CDR1 is SGHDN and CDR2 is FVKESK. CDR3 region: CASSQAQIGEQYF. The CDR3 bases are TGTGCCAGCAGCCAAGCACAGATCGGCGAGCAGTACTTC.

The V and J genes are TRBV7-9 and TRBJ1-1; 8 positions agree with TRBD1. J gave up 4 bases and V 6 bases, and 10 bases lay outside the gene matches. Per the germline V gene, CDR1 is SEHNR and CDR2 is FQNEAQ (reference sequence). The CDR3 covers 15 residues. The DNA of the CDR3 is TGTGCCAGCAGTCAACGGACAGGGAGGCTCACTGAAGCTTTCTTT. Protein: CASSQRTGRLTEAFF.

CDR3 in DNA: TGTGCCAGCAGTTTCCGGGGAGAGCTGTTTTTT. Its protein is CASSFRGELFF. V is TRBV27 and J is TRBJ2-2; D possibly corresponds to TRBD2 (5 bases). The CDR3 runs to 11 residues. The V end was cut by 3 bases, the J end by 11 bases, with 7 bases between. CDR1 and CDR2 from the germline V gene are MNHEY and SMNVEV (reference sequence).

The chain has TRBV30 and TRBJ2-1, with D perhaps TRBD2 (5 bases). The CDR3 runs 12 residues. Trimming pared 3 bases from V and 12 bases from J, leaving 15 bases between. In germline, CDR1 is GTSNPN, CDR2 SVGIG (reference sequence). The CDR3 DNA follows: TGTGCCTGGAGCGTAGGCCCGGCGGGGCAGTTCTTC. As protein: CAWSVGPAGQFF.

The genes are TRBV7-2 and TRBJ2-7, with a possible D match to TRBD1 (5 bases). CDR3 size: 17 residues. Trimming removed 5 bases at V and 3 bases at J, with 23 bases between. Germline loops: CDR1 SGHTA, CDR2 FQGNSA. CDR3 DNA sequence: TGTGCCAGCAGCGTACCTCTCACAGGTCCGTACGACTACGAGCAGTACTTC. It yields the protein CASSVPLTGPYDYEQYF.

Here the CDR3 reads CASSPDGVETQYF. The CDR3 DNA reads TGTGCCAGCAGCCCCGACGGGGTTGAGACCCAGTACTTC. The J gene is TRBJ2-5, the V gene TRBV9, with D possibly matching TRBD2 (5 bases). Germline CDR1 SGDLS, CDR2 YYNGEE. Trimming took off 4 bases at V and 5 bases at J, with 12 bases between the two ends. The CDR3 totals 13 residues.

The chain uses TRBV28 and TRBJ2-3; no clear D. Trimming cost V 8 bases and J 2 bases, with 11 bases left between them. Germline values: CDR1 MDHEN, CDR2 SYDVKM. The CDR3 is made up of 13 amino acids. The CDR3 loop reads CASRPPNTDTQYF. CDR3 DNA sequence: TGTGCCAGCCGCCCTCCCAACACAGATACGCAGTATTTT.

This clone is a singleton in its sample. The chain joins TRBV5-1 to TRBJ2-7, with TRBD1 matching over 7 bases. This CDR3 spans 12 amino acids. V shed 4 bases and J 4 bases; nucleotides not matched to a gene: 2. From germline, CDR1 is SGHRS and CDR2 YFSETQ. CDR3 residues: CASSEDRYEQYF. The CDR3 DNA follows: TGCGCCAGCAGCGAGGACAGGTACGAGCAGTACTTC.

The J gene is TRBJ2-2, the V gene TRBV2; D is perhaps TRBD2 (6 bases). Germline V gene lookup returns CDR1 SNHLY and CDR2 FYNNEI. Trimming stripped 6 bases from V and 5 bases from J, with 10 bases between. The length of the CDR3 is 13 residues. The CDR3 region is CASRWDSTGELFF. The CDR3 region has the DNA TGTGCCAGCAGATGGGACTCGACCGGGGAGCTGTTTTTT.

V usage is TRBV18 and J usage is TRBJ2-2; 9 positions agree with TRBD2. V lost 3 bases and J lost 1; bases outside the gene matches: 6. CDR3 length: 17 residues. Looked up from germline, CDR1 is KGHSH and CDR2 is LQKENI. The CDR3 loop reads CASSPSGRIMNTGELFF. The CDR3 nucleotides are TGTGCCAGCTCACCGAGCGGGAGGATTATGAACACCGGGGAGCTGTTTTTT.

V is TRBV9 and J is TRBJ1-1; no definite D call. CDR3 length: 14 residues. Per the germline V gene, CDR1 is SGDLS and CDR2 is YYNGEE. V was shortened by 3 bases and J by 8 bases, with 17 bases between the two germline ends. CDR3: CASSAVGWQNEAFF. For the CDR3, the DNA is TGTGCCAGCAGCGCCGTGGGTTGGCAGAACGAAGCTTTCTTT. The variable domain in full, completed from reference TRBV9 and TRBJ1-1, reads DSGVTQTPKHLITATGQRVTLRCSPRSGDLSVYWYQQSLDQGLQFLIQYYNGEERAKGNILERFSAQQFPDLHSELNLSSLELGDSALYFCASSAVGWQNEAFFGQGTRLTVV.